The next 32 T cell receptor beta chains were all read from a single sample in a study of blood T cell repertoires in COVID-19 (dated by TCRdb to the early 2020s). Library prep was done by the immunoSEQ multiplex PCR assay. In its TCRdb copy, this immuneACCESS table keeps in-frame sequences only and misses some clones. Where compared with another copy, unresolved V genes explain less than half of these, and the others have no known cause. The sample profile shows hundreds of thousands of clones; approximately 83% of them were found once. 7.5% to 10% of the sample is held by the ten biggest clonotypes. What was sequenced was peripheral blood. These receptor sequences come from a man older than 75 with acute or convalescent COVID-19.

The rearrangement uses TRBV4-1 and TRBJ1-5, with 10 bases fitting TRBD1. This CDR3 has 19 residues. Germline V lookup: CDR1 MGHRA, CDR2 YSYEKL. V dropped 2 bases and J dropped 0; count of bases not matched to a gene: 10. The CDR3 region has the DNA TGCGCCAGCAGCCAACCTGGGACAGGGGTGGGTCTTAGCAATCAGCCCCAGCATTTT. Protein product: CASSQPGTGVGLSNQPQHF.

V gene TRBV3-1 (or the pseudogene TRBV3-2) combines with J gene TRBJ1-3; tentatively, D is TRBD1 (5 bases). This CDR3 is built from 14 residues. The germline V gene encodes CDR1 LGHDT and CDR2 YNNKEL (reference sequence). Trimming pared 1 base from V and 3 bases from J, leaving 7 bases between. CDR3 nucleotide sequence: TGTGCCAGCAGCCAAGTCAGGGTTGGAAACACCATATATTTT. This gives the protein CASSQVRVGNTIYF.

The chain recombines TRBV10-3 with TRBJ1-2; tentatively, D is TRBD1 (6 bases). The V end lost 6 bases, the J end lost 6 bases, and 14 bases lay between the germline ends. The CDR3 runs to 13 residues. Germline CDR1 ENHRY, CDR2 SYGVKD. The DNA of the CDR3 is TGTGCCATCAGACGCGTTGGGGGCCATGGCTACACCTTC. Translating it yields CAIRRVGGHGYTF.

There are a few counts of this clone. In DNA form, the CDR3 reads TGTGCCAGCAGCTTGACGCGGAACGAGCAGTACTTC. This translates into CASSLTRNEQYF. This rearrangement joins TRBV7-2 to TRBJ2-7, with D unresolved. The CDR3 spans 12 residues. Trimming shortened V by 3 bases and J by 5 bases, and 8 bases separated the two germline ends. Germline V lookup: CDR1 SGHTA, CDR2 FQGNSA.

V gene TRBV6-5 combines with J gene TRBJ1-2, with D perhaps TRBD1 (5 bases). Germline assignment: CDR1 MNHEY and CDR2 SVGAGI. The CDR3 is 14 amino acids. Trimming took off 7 bases at V and 4 bases at J, with 16 bases between the two ends. CDR3 DNA: TGTGCCAGCACCTTAAATCAGGGCGGCTATGGCTACACCTTC. Amino acids: CASTLNQGGYGYTF.

The rearrangement uses TRBV23-1 and TRBJ2-7, with 9 bases fitting TRBD1. TRBV23-1 is treated as an ORF (open reading frame) with a function not yet certain. This CDR3 has 14 amino acids. Trimming took 4 bases from V and 5 from J; bases not matched to a gene: 6. The CDR3 coding sequence is TGCGCCAGCAGTCCTTCGGACAGGGGCGACGAGCAGTACTTC. It translates to CASSPSDRGDEQYF.

This sequence joins TRBV30 and TRBJ1-2; the match to TRBD1 covers 7 bases. CDR1 and CDR2 from the germline V gene are GTSNPN and SVGIG (reference sequence). V shed 3 bases, J shed 4 bases, and the junction held 8 bases outside the gene matches. This CDR3 has 14 amino acids. CDR3 residues: CAWSFPGGAYGYTF. The DNA for the CDR3 is TGTGCCTGGAGCTTTCCAGGGGGTGCCTATGGCTACACCTTC.

This chain connects TRBV4-2 to TRBJ1-1; 7 nucleotides agree with TRBD1. CDR1 LGHNA and CDR2 YNFKEQ come from the germline V gene. The ends lost 6 bases at V and 0 bases at J; junction bases unmatched: 7. This CDR3 has 15 amino acids. CDR3 residues: CASRQQGSLNTEAFF. CDR3 in DNA: TGTGCCAGCAGGCAACAGGGGTCTCTGAACACTGAAGCTTTCTTT.

This clone was picked up a small number of times. The chain joins TRBV19 to TRBJ1-5; tentative D call: TRBD1 (5 bases). Germline CDR1 LNHDA, CDR2 SQIVND (reference sequence). The CDR3 consists of 14 residues. Trimming stripped 11 bases from V and 8 bases from J, with 22 bases between. The CDR3 spells CASKAGGGSKPQHF. Here the CDR3 DNA reads TGTGCCTCTAAGGCGGGTGGGGGGTCAAAGCCCCAGCATTTT.

The rearrangement joins TRBV9 to TRBJ1-6; 7 bases agree with TRBD1. Germline CDR1 is SGDLS and CDR2 is YYNGEE. The CDR3 runs 16 residues. The V gene end was trimmed by 0 bases and the J gene end by 7 bases; junction bases not matched to a gene: 7. This CDR3 reads CASSVAPEGANSPLHF. The CDR3 DNA sequence: TGTGCCAGCAGCGTAGCCCCAGAGGGGGCCAATTCACCCCTCCACTTT.

This chain connects TRBV5-1 to TRBJ2-7, with D tentatively TRBD1 (6 bases). Per the germline V gene, CDR1 is SGHRS and CDR2 is YFSETQ. The CDR3 has 17 residues. V lost 2 bases, J lost 2 bases, and 20 bases lay in between. The CDR3 DNA sequence: TGCGCCAGCAGCTTAGTCCCCATTGTAGGACAGCCCTACGAGCAGTACTTC. Its protein is CASSLVPIVGQPYEQYF.

This chain joins TRBV12-3 or TRBV12-4 and TRBJ1-3, with D hard to call. V was shortened by 6 bases and J by 4 bases, with 10 bases between the two germline ends. This CDR3 has 13 amino acids. CDR3 in DNA: TGTGCCAGCAGCCGATCGACAGGAAACACCATATATTTT. This sequence encodes CASSRSTGNTIYF.

In this sample, this clone turned up a few times. The CDR3 sequence: CASSERPSGGTDTQYF. DNA of the CDR3: TGTGCCAGCAGTGAACGGCCTAGCGGAGGCACAGATACGCAGTATTTT. The chain joins TRBV2 to TRBJ2-3; 7 nucleotides agree with TRBD2. In germline, CDR1 is SNHLY, CDR2 FYNNEI. This CDR3 region has 16 residues. J lost 1 base, V lost 2 bases, and 6 bases had no gene match.

The rearrangement links TRBV5-4 to TRBJ1-2; 8 positions agree with TRBD1. CDR1 and CDR2 from the germline V gene are SGHNT and YYREEE (reference sequence). The V and J ends lost 1 base and 2 bases, in that order; junction bases with no gene match: 4. This CDR3 spans 15 amino acids. CDR3 sequence: CASSLKQGGNYGYTF. The CDR3 nucleotides read TGTGCCAGCAGCTTGAAACAGGGGGGGAACTATGGCTACACCTTC.

The rearrangement joins TRBV5-1 to TRBJ2-1, with TRBD2 identical over 7 bases. The ends lost 4 bases at V and 3 bases at J; junction bases unmatched: 7. CDR3 length: 15 amino acids. Germline lookup yields CDR1 SGHRS and CDR2 YFSETQ. As DNA, the CDR3 is TGCGCCAGCAGCCCGAGCGGGGAAGTCTACAATGAGCAGTTCTTC. Its translation: CASSPSGEVYNEQFF.

The chain uses TRBV4-2 and TRBJ2-7; 7 bases align to TRBD1. The CDR3 totals 15 residues. V lost 6 bases and J lost 0; bases outside the gene matches: 8. Germline-derived CDR1 and CDR2 are LGHNA and YNFKEQ. The chain's CDR3 is CASRTARDSSYEQYF. Written as DNA, the CDR3 is TGTGCCAGCAGAACTGCCCGGGACAGCTCCTACGAGCAGTACTTC.

The chain combines TRBV5-1 with TRBJ1-2, with TRBD1 as a possible D gene (5 bases). V was clipped by 6 bases and J by 2 bases, with 14 bases between them. This CDR3 has 14 residues. CDR1 and CDR2 from the germline V gene are SGHRS and YFSETQ. The CDR3 protein is CASTRGETNYGYTF. Written as DNA, the CDR3 is TGCGCCAGCACCCGGGGGGAAACGAACTATGGCTACACCTTC.

The J gene is TRBJ2-3, the V gene TRBV7-8; the D gene is possibly TRBD1 (7 bases). This CDR3 comprises 14 residues. With 6 bases removed from V and 4 bases from J, the gap between germline ends came to 14 bases. CDR1 SGHVS and CDR2 FQNEAQ come from the germline V gene. DNA for the CDR3: TGTGCCAGCAGTTTCAGGAGGGGGCCAGATACGCAGTATTTT. Translation gives CASSFRRGPDTQYF.

J is TRBJ2-7 and V is TRBV5-1; the D gene is possibly TRBD1 (5 bases). Germline V gene lookup returns CDR1 SGHRS and CDR2 YFSETQ. The CDR3 covers 15 residues. Trimming pared 0 bases from V and 3 bases from J, leaving 13 bases between. CDR3: CASSLGQPGFYEQYF. In DNA form, the CDR3 reads TGCGCCAGCAGCTTGGGACAGCCCGGCTTCTACGAGCAGTACTTC. Complete variable domain (other parts from reference TRBV5-1 and TRBJ2-7): KAGVTQTPRYLIKTRGQQVTLSCSPISGHRSVSWYQQTPGQGLQFLFEYFSETQRNKGNFPGRFSGRQFSNSRSEMNVSTLELGDSALYLCASSLGQPGFYEQYFGPGTRLTVT.

The V and J genes are TRBV18 and TRBJ2-3, with D perhaps matching TRBD2 (6 bases). Germline CDR1 KGHSH, CDR2 LQKENI. The CDR3 is 15 residues long. The V and J ends lost 2 bases and 4 bases respectively, with 13 bases between them. The CDR3 is CASSPNLGGPDTQYF. As DNA, the CDR3 is TGTGCCAGCTCACCAAACCTCGGGGGTCCAGATACGCAGTATTTT.

This chain links TRBV7-3 with TRBJ2-5; TRBD2 matches 10 bases. CDR3 length equals 16 residues. The V gene's germline CDR1 is SGHTA and CDR2 FQGTGA. Germline trimming cut 4 bases from V and 5 bases from J; bases unmatched to any gene: 10. The CDR3: CASSYSGRALGETQYF. DNA for the CDR3: TGTGCCAGCAGCTACAGCGGGAGGGCCTTAGGGGAGACCCAGTACTTC.

The V and J genes are TRBV11-2 and TRBJ2-2; 9 bases are a match to TRBD1. Germline V gene lookup returns CDR1 SGHAT and CDR2 FQNNGV. The CDR3 runs 18 residues. With V trimmed by 4 bases and J by 1 base, 10 bases remained unmatched. CDR3 coding DNA: TGTGCCAGCAGCTCGCGAAACAGGGGGCGAGGGAACACCGGGGAGCTGTTTTTT. Its protein is CASSSRNRGRGNTGELFF.

The chain joins TRBV3-1 (or the pseudogene TRBV3-2) to TRBJ1-2, with no clear D. Trimming pared 0 bases from V and 1 base from J, leaving 3 bases between. Germline lookup yields CDR1 LGHDT and CDR2 YNNKEL (reference sequence). This CDR3 contains 13 residues. Here the CDR3 reads CASSQELNYGYTF. The CDR3 nucleotides are TGTGCCAGCAGCCAAGAACTTAACTATGGCTACACCTTC.

This sequence joins TRBV28 and TRBJ1-1; TRBD1 matches 7 bases. Germline lookup yields CDR1 MDHEN and CDR2 SYDVKM. After removal of 5 bases from V and 1 base from J, the junction contained 7 bases not matched to a gene. CDR3 size: 15 residues. The CDR3 is CASSPRTGRNTEAFF. The CDR3 DNA reads TGTGCCAGCAGTCCCCGGACAGGCAGGAACACTGAAGCTTTCTTT.

This chain links TRBV28 with TRBJ1-1; D unresolved. With 3 bases removed from V and 0 bases from J, the gap between germline ends came to 8 bases. The CDR3 has 14 amino acids. CDR1 is MDHEN, CDR2 SYDVKM, per germline. The DNA of the CDR3 is TGTGCCAGCAGTTTGGACTTCCTGAACACTGAAGCTTTCTTT. Translating gives CASSLDFLNTEAFF.

This sequence joins TRBV7-9 and TRBJ1-1; D possibly corresponds to TRBD1 (5 bases). The CDR3 totals 15 residues. Per germline, CDR1 SEHNR and CDR2 FQNEAQ (reference sequence). Trimming cost V 4 bases and J 4 bases, with 16 bases left between them. The CDR3 sequence: CASSSGLPGATEAFF. The CDR3 nucleotides read TGTGCCAGCAGCTCGGGACTTCCCGGCGCCACTGAAGCTTTCTTT.

V is TRBV6-2 or TRBV6-3 and J is TRBJ1-5; 10 bases line up with TRBD1. Germline trimming cut 0 bases from V and 9 bases from J; bases unmatched to any gene: 8. Germline V lookup: CDR1 MNHEY, CDR2 SVGEGT. The length of the CDR3 is 16 residues. The CDR3 loop reads CASSYSGTGAYRPQHF. The DNA for the CDR3 is TGTGCCAGCAGTTACTCCGGGACAGGGGCCTATCGGCCCCAGCATTTT.

This chain connects TRBV5-5 to TRBJ1-1, with a weak D call TRBD1 (6 bases). Trimming took off 0 bases at V and 6 bases at J, with 12 bases between the two ends. The CDR3 is 14 amino acids. Per the germline V gene, CDR1 is SGHKS and CDR2 is YYEKEE (reference sequence). CDR3 residues: CASSLGQGIAEAFF. CDR3 in DNA: TGTGCCAGCAGCTTGGGGCAGGGGATCGCTGAAGCTTTCTTT.

As regards this clone: This sample includes further DNA sequences coding for the same CDR3. J is TRBJ2-2 and V is TRBV28; D not certain. The CDR3 is made up of 12 amino acids. Trimming took 5 bases from V and 5 from J, leaving 6 bases between them. The germline gives CDR1 MDHEN, CDR2 SYDVKM. CDR3 protein: CASSLLTGELFF. The DNA of the CDR3 is TGTGCCAGCAGTCTTCTTACCGGGGAGCTGTTTTTT.

This clone was seen only a few times. The V call is TRBV9, the J call TRBJ1-2; 8 bases align to TRBD1. Germline CDR1 and CDR2: SGDLS and YYNGEE. The V and J ends lost 0 bases and 1 base, in that order; junction bases with no gene match: 14. The CDR3 contains 19 residues. The CDR3 bases are TGTGCCAGCAGCGTAGCGGGAGACAGGGGCGGATTATATAACTATGGCTACACCTTC. Translating gives CASSVAGDRGGLYNYGYTF.

V and J are TRBV19 and TRBJ2-5; D remains ambiguous. There are 11 residues in the CDR3. Trimming removed 4 bases at V and 5 bases at J, with 5 bases between. CDR1 and CDR2 (germline): LNHDA, SQIVND (reference sequence). The CDR3 DNA is TGTGCCAGTAGTAAAGCTGAGACCCAGTACTTC. Translation gives CASSKAETQYF.

This clone occurred once. The chain uses TRBV7-8 and TRBJ2-5, with D possibly being TRBD2 (7 bases). V was cut by 0 bases and J by 13 bases, with 12 bases left in between. The CDR3 runs to 12 residues. Per the germline V gene, CDR1 is SGHVS and CDR2 is FQNEAQ. The CDR3 sequence: CASSLAGGAPYF. The CDR3 nucleotides are TGTGCCAGCAGCTTAGCGGGGGGGGCCCCGTACTTC. Combining the CDR3 with reference TRBV7-8 and TRBJ2-5 gives the whole variable domain GAGVSQSPRYKVAKRGQDVALRCDPISGHVSLFWYQQALGQGPEFLTYFQNEAQLDKSGLPSDRFFAERPEGSVSTLKIQRTQQEDSAVYLCASSLAGGAPYFGPGTRLLVL.